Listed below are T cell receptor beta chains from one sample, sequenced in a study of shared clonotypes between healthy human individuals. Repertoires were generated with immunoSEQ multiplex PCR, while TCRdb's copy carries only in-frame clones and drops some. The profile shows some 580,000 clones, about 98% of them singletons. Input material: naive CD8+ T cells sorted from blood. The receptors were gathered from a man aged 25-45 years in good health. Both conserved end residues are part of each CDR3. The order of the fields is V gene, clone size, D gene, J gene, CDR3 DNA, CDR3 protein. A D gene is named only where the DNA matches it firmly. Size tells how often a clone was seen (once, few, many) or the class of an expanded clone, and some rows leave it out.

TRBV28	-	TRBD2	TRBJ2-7	TGTGCCAGCAGTTTGGTTCGACTAGCGGGAGGAAACTCCTACGAGCAGTACTTC	CASSLVRLAGGNSYEQYF
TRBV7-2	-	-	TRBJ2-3	TGTGCCAGCAGCTTAAATCCTAGCACAGATACGCAGTATTTT	CASSLNPSTDTQYF
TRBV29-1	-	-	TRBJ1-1	TGCAGCGTTGACATTACGATTCCGAACACTGAAGCTTTCTTT	CSVDITIPNTEAFF
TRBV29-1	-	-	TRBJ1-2	TGCAGCGTTGAAGATCTGACGGGGAACTATGGCTACACCTTC	CSVEDLTGNYGYTF
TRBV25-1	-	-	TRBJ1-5	TGTGCCAGCAGTGCCTCAGCAGGGCCCCAGCATTTT	CASSASAGPQHF
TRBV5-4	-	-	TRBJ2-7	TGTGCCAGCAGCTTCGGACTTGGGGACGAGCAGTACTTC	CASSFGLGDEQYF
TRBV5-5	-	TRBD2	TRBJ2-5	TGTGCCAGCAGCTCACATCTAGCGGGAGGGTACCAAGAGACCCAGTACTTC	CASSSHLAGGYQETQYF
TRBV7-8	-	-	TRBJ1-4	TGTGCCAGCAGCTTATACGGGGGGACTAATGAAAAACTGTTTTTT	CASSLYGGTNEKLFF
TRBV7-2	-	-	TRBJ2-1	TGTGCCAGCAGACCTACGGGGGGCCCAAACTACAATGAGCAGTTCTTC	CASRPTGGPNYNEQFF
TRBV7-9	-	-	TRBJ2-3	TGTGCCAGCAGCCGTCCGGAGCGAGGTTCCACAGATACGCAGTATTTT	CASSRPERGSTDTQYF
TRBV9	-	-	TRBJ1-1	TGTGCCAGCAGCGTGGGGGGGAGCACTGAAGCTTTCTTT	CASSVGGSTEAFF
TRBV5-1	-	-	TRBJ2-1	TGCGCCAGCAGCATTTTCAGCGGAGGTTACAATGAGCAGTTCTTC	CASSIFSGGYNEQFF
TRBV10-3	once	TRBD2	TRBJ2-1	TGTGCCATCAGTGAGCCGGGACTAGCGGGAGATTGGTCCTACAATGAGCAGTTCTTC	CAISEPGLAGDWSYNEQFF
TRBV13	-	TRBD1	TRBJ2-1	TGTGCCAGCAGCTTTACCGGGACAGGGCACTACAATGAGCAGTTCTTC	CASSFTGTGHYNEQFF
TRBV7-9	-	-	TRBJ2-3	TGTGCCAGCAGCCCCGATTACACAGATACGCAGTATTTT	CASSPDYTDTQYF
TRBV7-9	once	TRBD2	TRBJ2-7	TGTGCCAGCAGCAACCTAGCGGGAATGGGACTCTACGAGCAGTACTTC	CASSNLAGMGLYEQYF
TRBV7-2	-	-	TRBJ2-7	TGTGCCAGCAGCTTAGGTCCTTCCTACGAGCAGTACTTC	CASSLGPSYEQYF
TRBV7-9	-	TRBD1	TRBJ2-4	TGTGCCAGCAGTTCCACAGGGGGCGAAAACATTCAGTACTTC	CASSSTGGENIQYF
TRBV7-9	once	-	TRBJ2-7	TGTGCCAGCAGCTTTTTTGGGACGGCAAGCTCCTACGAGCAGTACTTC	CASSFFGTASSYEQYF
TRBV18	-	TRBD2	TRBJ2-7	TGTGCCAGCTCGCCTGAGCAGCGGGAGTTCCCCTACGAGCAGTACTTC	CASSPEQREFPYEQYF
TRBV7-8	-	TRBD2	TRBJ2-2	TGTGCCAGCAGCCCTGAGACTAGCGCGAACACCGGGGAGCTGTTTTTT	CASSPETSANTGELFF
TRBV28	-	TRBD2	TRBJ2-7	TGTGCCAGCAGTCAAGGGAGGGTGGAAGGAGAGCAGTACTTC	CASSQGRVEGEQYF
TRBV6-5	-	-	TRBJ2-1	TGTGCCAGTGGACAGAACTACTACAATGAGCAGTTCTTC	CASGQNYYNEQFF
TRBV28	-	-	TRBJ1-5	TGTGCCAGCAGTTTATGGGGGGAGCGCAATCAGCCCCAGCATTTT	CASSLWGERNQPQHF
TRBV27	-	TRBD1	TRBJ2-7	TGTGCCAGCCGACAGGGACAGGCCCTTAGTGAGCAGTACTTC	CASRQGQALSEQYF
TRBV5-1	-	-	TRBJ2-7	TGCGCCAGCAGCGTGGGACTTTCCAACTACGAGCAGTACTTC	CASSVGLSNYEQYF
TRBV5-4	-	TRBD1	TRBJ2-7	TGTGCCAGCAGCCCAGGGGGCTCCTACGAGCAGTACTTC	CASSPGGSYEQYF
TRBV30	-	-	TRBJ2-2	TGTGCCTGGAGTGTACAATCTACCGGGGAGCTGTTTTTT	CAWSVQSTGELFF
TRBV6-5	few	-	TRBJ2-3	TGTGCCAGCAGTTACTCGGTGGCAGCTAGCACAGATACGCAGTATTTT	CASSYSVAASTDTQYF
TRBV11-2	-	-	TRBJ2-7	TGTGCCAGCAGCACATGGGAAGGTAACAACGAGCAGTACTTC	CASSTWEGNNEQYF
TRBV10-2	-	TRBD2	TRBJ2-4	TGCGCCAGCAGTGAGACGGGAGGAGGGCGGAACATTCAGTACTTC	CASSETGGGRNIQYF
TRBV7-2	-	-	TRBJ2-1	TGTGCCAGCAGCTTCGTACCTCCACTTTCGACGCCGCAGTACAATGAGCAGTTCTTC	CASSFVPPLSTPQYNEQFF
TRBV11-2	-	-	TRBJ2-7	TGTGCCAGCAGCTTAGAAACCTACGAGCAGTACTTC	CASSLETYEQYF